A selection of T cell receptor beta chains follows, all from one sample in a study of blood T cell repertoires in COVID-19. TCRdb keeps only in-frame clones here, not all; method: immunoSEQ multiplex PCR. The data hold tens of thousands of clones, with around 83% observed a single time. The sample consisted of peripheral blood. All receptors come from a woman older than 75 with acute or convalescent COVID-19. Each CDR3 is given with its conserved first and last residue. Each record gives: J gene, D gene, clone size, V gene, CDR3 DNA, CDR3 protein. The D gene is left open where the match is weak. Rows may omit the clone size; those that give it use once, few, many or a size class.

>TRBJ2-1|TRBD1|once|TRBV10-1
TGCGCCAGCAGTGACTTGGGACAGGGGATGAACAATGAGCAGTTCTTC
CASSDLGQGMNNEQFF
>TRBJ2-7|NA|NA|TRBV9
TGTGCCAGCAGCGTAGAAAACACCTACGAGCAGTACTTC
CASSVENTYEQYF
>TRBJ1-2|NA|NA|TRBV2
TGTGCCAGCAGGAGGGGGGGGTTAAGATATGGCTACACCTTC
CASRRGGLRYGYTF
>TRBJ2-1|TRBD1|NA|TRBV5-1
TGCGCCAGCAGCTTGGATCACCCCGGGACAGCAAATGAGCAGTTCTTC
CASSLDHPGTANEQFF
>TRBJ1-6|NA|NA|TRBV5-1
TGCGCCAGCAGCTTGGTTGGGGCTGCCTATAATTCACCCCTCCACTTT
CASSLVGAAYNSPLHF
>TRBJ2-2|TRBD2|NA|TRBV7-2
TGTGCCAGCAGCTCGACTAGCGGGGGGGTAACCGGGGAGCTGTTTTTT
CASSSTSGGVTGELFF
>TRBJ2-5|TRBD2|NA|TRBV6-2/TRBV6-3
TGTGCCAGCAGTTACGGGACTAGCGGGGTCTCCCAAGAGACCCAGTACTTC
CASSYGTSGVSQETQYF
>TRBJ1-4|TRBD1|NA|TRBV14
TGTGCCAGCAGCCAAGATCGGGGACAGGGAGTCAATGAAAAACTGTTTTTT
CASSQDRGQGVNEKLFF
>TRBJ2-1|TRBD2|NA|TRBV11-3
TGTGCCAGCAGCTTAGGCCCCTACTCTAGCGGGGGTTCCTACAATGAGCAGTTCTTC
CASSLGPYSSGGSYNEQFF
>TRBJ1-1|NA|once|TRBV30
TGTGCCTGGAGTGTATTGTGGGCGTTGAACACTGAAGCTTTCTTT
CAWSVLWALNTEAFF
>TRBJ1-1|TRBD1|NA|TRBV5-1
TGCGCCAGCAGCCCCCGGACAGGGGGATTCGTAGCTTTCTTT
CASSPRTGGFVAFF
>TRBJ1-5|NA|few|TRBV2
TGTGCCACCACGTCGGAGGGTAGGCAGCCCCAGCATTTT
CATTSEGRQPQHF
>TRBJ1-4|TRBD1|NA|TRBV11-2
TGTGCCAGCAGCTTCGGACAGGGAGGGGTCAGTTCGGAAAAACTGTTTTTT
CASSFGQGGVSSEKLFF
>TRBJ2-1|NA|NA|TRBV7-9
TGTGCCAGCAGCTTAGCGAGGAGGGTATGGAACAATGAGCAGTTCTTC
CASSLARRVWNNEQFF
>TRBJ2-1|NA|NA|TRBV5-1
TGCGCCAGCAGCTTGGATCCAACCGCCGGCAATGAGCAGTTCTTC
CASSLDPTAGNEQFF
>TRBJ1-1|NA|NA|TRBV18
TGTGCCAGCTCCCGAAGAGGAACAGGTCCTGACACTGAAGCTTTCTTT
CASSRRGTGPDTEAFF
>TRBJ2-3|TRBD2|NA|TRBV3-1/TRBV3-2
TGTGCCAGCAGCCAACGAGGACTAGCGGGGGGTGCAGATACGCAGTATTTT
CASSQRGLAGGADTQYF
>TRBJ2-1|TRBD2|NA|TRBV7-9
TGTGCCAGCTTATACGGGGGGGTGGATGAGCAGTTCTTC
CASLYGGVDEQFF
>TRBJ1-2|NA|NA|TRBV11-1
TGTGCCAGCAGCTTAGAGCCCCGGGACTATGGCTACACCTTC
CASSLEPRDYGYTF
>TRBJ1-2|NA|NA|TRBV2
TGTGCCAGCAGTGGGGGCCTTGGGGATGGCTACACCTTC
CASSGGLGDGYTF
>TRBJ1-2|NA|NA|TRBV12-3/TRBV12-4
TGTGCCAGCAGGTCCGGGACAAGCTATGGCTACACCTTC
CASRSGTSYGYTF
>TRBJ2-4|NA|NA|TRBV6-6
TGTGCCAGTAACACTCTCCCGGGGGGCGCGTACAACATTCAGTACTTC
CASNTLPGGAYNIQYF
>TRBJ1-4|TRBD1|NA|TRBV7-9
TGTGCCAGCAGTCGAAACAGGGGTACTAATGAAAAACTGTTTTTT
CASSRNRGTNEKLFF
>TRBJ1-1|NA|NA|TRBV9
TGTGCCAGCAGCGTAGGTATACAGCCGAACACTGAAGCTTTCTTT
CASSVGIQPNTEAFF
>TRBJ1-1|NA|NA|TRBV5-1
TGCGCCAGCAGCAGGGAGGGGGGAGACACTGAAGCTTTCTTT
CASSREGGDTEAFF
>TRBJ2-1|TRBD2|NA|TRBV7-3
TGTGCCAGCAGCTTAAGCTCAACTAGCGTTGCCTACAATGAGCAGTTCTTC
CASSLSSTSVAYNEQFF
>TRBJ1-4|NA|NA|TRBV10-2
TGCGCCAGCAGTGTTAGGGGAGGTGAAAAACTGTTTTTT
CASSVRGGEKLFF
>TRBJ2-7|NA|NA|TRBV5-6
TGTGCCAGCAGCTTGAACAGCCCCGAGCAGTACTTC
CASSLNSPEQYF
>TRBJ2-3|TRBD2|once|TRBV30
TGTGCCTGGGGTGGGCTAGCGGCCACAGATACGCAGTATTTT
CAWGGLAATDTQYF
>TRBJ2-2|NA|NA|TRBV7-8
TGTGCCAGCAGCTTAATAGGACAGCCCCACCGGGAGCTGTTTTTT
CASSLIGQPHRELFF
>TRBJ2-7|TRBD2|few|TRBV7-2
TGTGCCAGCAGCGGAATAGCGGGGGCTGTCTACGAGCAGTACTTC
CASSGIAGAVYEQYF
>TRBJ2-7|NA|NA|TRBV3-1/TRBV3-2
TGTGTCAGCAGTCGTAACTACGAGCAGTACTTC
CVSSRNYEQYF
>TRBJ2-2|NA|NA|TRBV18
TGTGCCAGCTCACCACCGCTAGGAAACACCGGGGAGCTGTTTTTT
CASSPPLGNTGELFF
>TRBJ1-6|TRBD1|NA|TRBV6-5
TGTGCCAGCAGCCTTGACAGGGCCCCGAATTCACCCCTCCACTTT
CASSLDRAPNSPLHF
>TRBJ2-1|TRBD2|NA|TRBV12-5
TGTGCTAGTGGTCCTACTAGCGGGGCGACCAATGAGCAGTTCTTC
CASGPTSGATNEQFF
>TRBJ1-1|NA|NA|TRBV2
TGTGCCAGCAGCGCCCAACAGATGAACACTGAAGCTTTCTTT
CASSAQQMNTEAFF
>TRBJ2-3|TRBD1|NA|TRBV6-5
TGTGCCAGCAGTTGGGTCGACGTGTGGGGACAGGATACGCAGTATTTT
CASSWVDVWGQDTQYF
>TRBJ2-2|TRBD2|NA|TRBV6-6
TGTGCCAGCAGTAGCGGGACCCAGAAGACCGGGGAGCTGTTTTTT
CASSSGTQKTGELFF
>TRBJ2-3|TRBD1|medium-sized|TRBV7-9
TGTGCCAGCAGCTTTGACAGGGGTGATACGCAGTATTTT
CASSFDRGDTQYF
>TRBJ1-1|TRBD1|NA|TRBV5-6
TGTGCCAGCAGCATTACGGACAGGGTATGGTCCCCTGAAGCTTTCTTT
CASSITDRVWSPEAFF
>TRBJ2-7|NA|NA|TRBV27
TGTGCCAGCCTTGCGAACGGAAAGGGGGACTACGAGCAGTACTTC
CASLANGKGDYEQYF
>TRBJ1-2|NA|NA|TRBV12-3/TRBV12-4
TGTGCCAGCAGCCAACGGGGGTATGGCTACACCTTC
CASSQRGYGYTF
>TRBJ2-5|NA|NA|TRBV7-8
TGTGCCAGCAGCTTAAGTGGGCAGTTACAAGAGACCCAGTACTTC
CASSLSGQLQETQYF
>TRBJ2-1|NA|once|TRBV9
TGTGCCAGCAGCGTAGGAGACAGATACAATGAGCAGTTCTTC
CASSVGDRYNEQFF
>TRBJ1-1|TRBD1|NA|TRBV7-9
TGTGCCAGCAGTCTAGGGGGCGGGACAGAAGCTTTCTTT
CASSLGGGTEAFF
>TRBJ2-3|NA|NA|TRBV7-9
TGTGCCAGCAGCCTCTTCAGGGCAAGCACAGATACGCAGTATTTT
CASSLFRASTDTQYF